The 27 T cell receptor beta chains below all came from one sample that was sequenced in a study of T cell repertoires in ileal Crohn's disease. Produced via immunoSEQ multiplex PCR; TCRdb's table is partial and in-frame only. The sample lists 15,000 to 20,000 clones, 85% to 95% occurring once. Sequences were obtained from ileal tissue. These receptors were collected from an adult with Crohn's disease.

This rearrangement joins TRBV4-1 to TRBJ2-7; D might be TRBD2 (5 bases). Trimming shortened V by 4 bases and J by 8 bases, and 21 bases separated the two germline ends. Germline loops: CDR1 MGHRA, CDR2 YSYEKL. The CDR3 runs to 15 residues. The chain's CDR3 is CASSLGPEDVPQQYF. DNA of the CDR3: TGCGCCAGCAGCCTCGGACCGGAGGATGTCCCTCAGCAGTACTTC.

This rearrangement joins TRBV6-6 to TRBJ2-3; 10 bases line up with TRBD2. The CDR3 length is 15 residues. Germline values: CDR1 MNHNY, CDR2 SVGAGI (reference sequence). V was pared by 7 bases and J by 3 bases, with 7 bases of the junction left unmatched. CDR3 in amino acids: CASITSGGATDTQYF. CDR3 bases: TGTGCCAGCATCACCAGCGGGGGGGCAACAGATACGCAGTATTTT.

The chain combines TRBV4-1 with TRBJ2-2, with TRBD1 identical over 9 bases. The germline gives CDR1 MGHRA, CDR2 YSYEKL. Trimming cost V 4 bases and J 2 bases; bases outside gene matches: 2. The CDR3 length is 15 residues. The DNA of the CDR3 is TGCGCCAGCAGCCCGGGACAGGGAAACACCGGGGAGCTGTTTTTT. Translating it yields CASSPGQGNTGELFF.

The chain links TRBV7-3 to TRBJ2-1; D is ambiguous. CDR3 length: 16 residues. Trimming pared 1 base from V and 7 bases from J, leaving 17 bases between. Germline CDR1 reads SGHTA; CDR2 reads FQGTGA. CDR3 region: CASSLMGTTFRNEQFF. CDR3 nucleotides: TGTGCCAGCAGCTTAATGGGCACAACCTTTCGGAATGAGCAGTTCTTC.

V gene TRBV4-1 combines with J gene TRBJ2-5; D uncertain. V gave up 1 base and J gave up 7 bases, with 4 bases separating them. This CDR3 spans 11 amino acids. Germline CDR1 and CDR2: MGHRA and YSYEKL. The DNA for the CDR3 is TGCGCCAGCAGCCAAGCGGGGACCCAGTACTTC. Protein sequence: CASSQAGTQYF.

The V call is TRBV27, the J call TRBJ1-2; 9 bases fit TRBD1. V shed 6 bases, J shed 0 bases, and the junction held 11 bases outside the gene matches. Germline V gene lookup returns CDR1 MNHEY and CDR2 SMNVEV (reference sequence). CDR3 length: 17 amino acids. CDR3 loop: CASSLTPRTGANYGYTF. The CDR3 DNA follows: TGTGCCAGCAGCCTTACCCCCAGGACAGGGGCTAACTATGGCTACACCTTC.

The chain joins TRBV6-1 to TRBJ2-5; no definite D call. Germline CDR1 and CDR2: MNHNS and SASEGT. CDR3 size: 13 residues. The V end was cut by 6 bases, the J end by 0 bases, with 8 bases between. The chain's CDR3 is CASRARYQETQYF. DNA of the CDR3: TGTGCCAGCAGAGCGAGGTACCAAGAGACCCAGTACTTC.

The chain joins TRBV15 to TRBJ1-1; 7 bases map to TRBD1. V was pared by 5 bases and J by 5 bases, with 8 bases of the junction left unmatched. CDR3 length: 14 amino acids. Looked up from germline, CDR1 is LNHNV and CDR2 is YYDKDF (reference sequence). CDR3 region: CATSVAAQGTEAFF. CDR3 nucleotide sequence: TGTGCCACCAGCGTGGCGGCACAGGGGACTGAAGCTTTCTTT.

The chain recombines TRBV5-4 with TRBJ2-7, with D possibly matching TRBD2 (5 bases). The V and J ends lost 4 bases and 3 bases respectively, with 11 bases between them. CDR1 is SGHNT and CDR2 is YYREEE in the germline V gene (reference sequence). There are 13 residues in the CDR3. DNA of the CDR3: TGTGCCAGCAGCATTGACGGGGACTACGAGCAGTACTTC. Its translation: CASSIDGDYEQYF.

The CDR3 sequence is CASGSGQGSAYNSPLHF. The CDR3 DNA reads as TGTGCTAGTGGTTCGGGACAGGGGAGCGCCTATAATTCACCCCTCCACTTT. The chain links TRBV12-5 to TRBJ1-6, with 10 bases matching TRBD1. The CDR3 totals 17 residues. Germline assignment: CDR1 LGHNT and CDR2 FRNRAP. V lost 4 bases, J lost 2 bases, and 5 bases stayed unmatched. The variable domain in full, with the rest retrieved from reference TRBV12-5 and TRBJ1-6, is DARVTQTPRHKVTEMGQEVTMRCQPILGHNTVFWYRQTMMQGLELLAYFRNRAPLDDSGMPKDRFSAEMPDATLATLKIQPSEPRDSAVYFCASGSGQGSAYNSPLHFGNGTRLTVT.

V gene TRBV4-3 combines with J gene TRBJ2-1, with D tentatively TRBD2 (5 bases). The V gene lost 5 bases and the J gene lost 5 bases, with 13 bases spanning the gap. CDR3 size: 14 residues. The V gene's germline CDR1 is LGHNA and CDR2 YSLEER. The CDR3, as DNA: TGCGCCAGCAGCTACGGAGAGGGTGACAATGAGCAGTTCTTC. Protein: CASSYGEGDNEQFF.

This chain's CDR3 is CASSPTSEGGTDTQYF. DNA for the CDR3: TGTGCCAGCAGTCCGACTAGCGAGGGTGGCACAGATACGCAGTATTTT. The chain combines TRBV6-4 with TRBJ2-3, with TRBD2 matching 8 bases. Trimming removed 5 bases from V and 1 base from J; junction bases left unmatched: 8. Germline CDR1 MRHNA, CDR2 SNTAGT. The CDR3 covers 16 residues.

CDR3 sequence reads: CASSYREDYGYTF. The DNA of the CDR3 is TGTGCCAGCAGTTACCGAGAAGACTATGGCTACACCTTC. This chain links TRBV6-5 with TRBJ1-2; unclear D gene. The CDR3 contains 13 residues. V gave up 2 bases and J gave up 3 bases, with 7 bases separating them. CDR1 and CDR2 from the germline V gene are MNHEY and SVGAGI.

This chain connects TRBV13 to TRBJ2-3; weak D call: TRBD1 (6 bases). This CDR3 has 15 amino acids. Deletions cut 1 base from V and 4 bases from J, with 12 bases between. CDR1 PRHDT and CDR2 FYEKMQ come from the germline V gene (reference sequence). CDR3 in DNA: TGTGCCAGCAGCTTAGCAGGGGACCAGGCAGATACGCAGTATTTT. It encodes CASSLAGDQADTQYF.

J is TRBJ2-5 and V is TRBV5-6, with TRBD2 as a possible D gene (5 bases). The better agreement between TRBJ2-7 and the DNA end casts doubt on the J call. Germline V gives CDR1 SGHDT, CDR2 YYEEEE. The CDR3 runs to 13 residues. In DNA, the CDR3 is TGTGCCAGCAGCTTGGCCGGGGTGTACGAGCAGTACTTC. The encoded protein is CASSLAGVYEQYF.

The chain joins TRBV12-2 to TRBJ1-1; TRBD1 is the table's D call and was not checked against the DNA. TRBV12-2 is designated a pseudogene. The CDR3 is made up of 18 amino acids. Written as DNA, the CDR3 is TGTGCAAGTCGCTTAGCGTGTGAACAGGGCCGGGGGAACACTGAAGCTTTCTTT. It specifies CASRLACEQGRGNTEAFF.

The chain carries TRBV6-5 and TRBJ1-1; 7 nucleotides agree with TRBD1. The CDR3 has 14 amino acids. The germline gives CDR1 MNHEY, CDR2 SVGAGI. The V segment lost 3 bases and the J segment 4 bases; nucleotides outside the gene matches: 5. CDR3 nucleotide sequence: TGTGCCAGCAGTTATAACAGGGGAAGCACTGAAGCTTTCTTT. Its protein product is CASSYNRGSTEAFF.

The gene calls are TRBV7-2 and TRBJ1-1; the D is unclear. Trimming cost V 7 bases and J 13 bases, with 22 bases left between them. This CDR3 contains 13 residues. In germline, CDR1 is SGHTA, CDR2 FQGNSA. The CDR3, as DNA: TGTGCCAGCATCTCGACGGGAGGCGAGAAGGGTTTCTTT. This translates into CASISTGGEKGFF. Based on the CDR3 plus reference TRBV7-2 and TRBJ1-1, the full variable domain is GAGVSQSPSNKVTEKGKDVELRCDPISGHTALYWYRQSLGQGLEFLIYFQGNSAPDKSGLPSDRFSAERTGGSVSTLTIQRTQQEDSAVYLCASISTGGEKGFFGQGTRLTVV.

The gene calls are TRBV7-9 and TRBJ2-1, with 9 positions matching TRBD1. The V and J ends lost 6 bases and 8 bases, in that order; junction bases with no gene match: 14. The germline V gene has CDR1 SEHNR and CDR2 FQNEAQ (reference sequence). CDR3 length: 16 amino acids. The CDR3 sequence: CASSRKQGALVDEQFF. Written as DNA, the CDR3 is TGTGCCAGCAGTCGTAAACAGGGGGCGTTGGTCGATGAGCAGTTCTTC.

CDR3 sequence (DNA): TGCGCCAGCAGCCAATGGGACACACGAGGGGTTCAGCCCCAGCATTTT. Amino acid sequence: CASSQWDTRGVQPQHF. This chain connects TRBV4-1 to TRBJ1-5; tentative D call: TRBD1 (6 bases). In germline, CDR1 is MGHRA, CDR2 YSYEKL. V was shortened by 2 bases and J by 6 bases, with 17 bases between the two germline ends. This CDR3 has 16 amino acids.

V usage is TRBV5-1 and J usage is TRBJ2-5, with D possibly TRBD2 on 5 matching bases. The J call may be incorrect, as the DNA end agrees better with TRBJ2-7. The V gene's germline CDR1 is SGHRS and CDR2 YFSETQ. The CDR3 has 14 amino acids. Here the CDR3 DNA reads TGCGCCAGCAGCGCCCAACTTAGCGACTACGAGCAGTACTTC. This codes for CASSAQLSDYEQYF.

The V call is TRBV10-3, the J call TRBJ1-4; 12 nucleotides agree with TRBD1. Germline V lookup: CDR1 ENHRY, CDR2 SYGVKD. The CDR3 length is 19 residues. Germline trimming cut 6 bases from V and 4 bases from J; bases unmatched to any gene: 15. The CDR3 DNA reads TGTGCCATCAGCAAGGGGACAGGGGGCCTCGTTCGGTATAATGAAAAACTGTTTTTT. Amino acids: CAISKGTGGLVRYNEKLFF.

The genes are TRBV11-2 and TRBJ1-4; D not certain. The germline CDR1 and CDR2 sequences are SGHAT and FQNNGV. The CDR3 consists of 14 residues. V was trimmed by 0 bases and J by 7 bases, leaving 9 bases between them. The CDR3 bases are TGTGCCAGCAGCTTAGACCCCCCGAGTGAAAAACTGTTTTTT. Residues: CASSLDPPSEKLFF.

The DNA of the CDR3 is TGTGCCATCTCCATTGGACAAACCTCCTACGAGCAGTACTTC. It is translated as CAISIGQTSYEQYF. The rearrangement links TRBV28 to TRBJ2-7; perhaps TRBD1 as D (5 bases). CDR3 length: 14 amino acids. Between the trimmed V and J ends, which lost 10 bases and 0 bases, there was a span of 16 bases. Per the germline V gene, CDR1 is MDHEN and CDR2 is SYDVKM. Full variable domain (rest looked up from reference TRBV28 and TRBJ2-7): DVKVTQSSRYLVKRTGEKVFLECVQDMDHENMFWYRQDPGLGLRLIYFSYDVKMKEKGDIPEGYSVSREKKERFSLILESASTNQTSMYLCAISIGQTSYEQYFGPGTRLTVT.

The chain carries TRBV4-1 and TRBJ2-3; D perhaps matches TRBD2 (6 bases). This CDR3 spans 14 amino acids. CDR1 MGHRA and CDR2 YSYEKL come from the germline V gene. The V end lost 1 base, the J end lost 4 bases, and 9 bases lay between the germline ends. The CDR3 DNA follows: TGCGCCAGCAGCCAAGGAGGAGGGGCAGATACGCAGTATTTT. Encoded protein: CASSQGGGADTQYF.

The chain combines TRBV14 with TRBJ2-2; a weak D match, TRBD1 (5 bases). Germline loops: CDR1 SGHDN, CDR2 FVKESK. With 0 bases removed from V and 4 bases from J, the gap between germline ends came to 12 bases. There are 16 residues in the CDR3. CDR3 sequence (DNA): TGTGCCAGCAGCCAAGACCAGGGCGCGAGCACCGGGGAGCTGTTTTTT. Translating it yields CASSQDQGASTGELFF.

The rearrangement links TRBV2 to TRBJ1-4, with 11 bases aligning to TRBD1. V lost 11 bases, J lost 8 bases, and 19 bases stayed unmatched. CDR3 length: 17 residues. Germline V gene lookup returns CDR1 SNHLY and CDR2 FYNNEI. The CDR3 nucleotides read TGTGCCGACCGGGACAGGGGGTTTATAATTCGAATGGAAAAACTGTTTTTT. It codes for CADRDRGFIIRMEKLFF.